The sequence of this T cell receptor beta chain was determined in a study of blood T cell repertoires in COVID-19. Study details: Material from acute and convalescent COVID-19 was sourced from the United States, Italy and Spain. T cells, B-cell-depleted T cells, or PBMCs supplied cDNA or gDNA.

V was trimmed by 8 bases and J by 1 base, leaving 17 bases between them. The CDR3 spans 15 residues. CDR1 MNHEY and CDR2 SMNVEV come from the germline V gene (reference sequence). This clone is judged medium-sized. Only in-frame clones appear in the TCRdb table, and some are missing; sequencing was by immunoSEQ multiplex PCR. The table has about 16,000 clones, 88% seen once; the top ten hold about 2.5%. The rearrangement links TRBV27 to TRBJ2-5; a weak D match, TRBD1 (6 bases). The sequence derives from a human donor in a cohort sampled during active COVID-19. Input material: peripheral blood. CDR3 sequence (DNA): TGTGCCAGCTCCCCACGGGGACACCCCCAAGAGACCCAGTACTTC. It encodes CASSPRGHPQETQYF.